One and the same sample provided the 22 T cell receptor beta chains below, sequenced in a study of T cell changes during pregnancy in multiple sclerosis. Produced via immunoSEQ multiplex PCR; TCRdb's table is partial and in-frame only. The sample records approximately 60,000 clones, under 95% being singletons. The source material was CD8+ T cells from peripheral blood mononuclear cells, sampled in the third trimester of pregnancy. Source of these receptors: a female donor with multiple sclerosis, enrolled in a pregnancy study.

In its sample, this clone was seen once. The chain links TRBV6-1 to TRBJ1-1; tentatively, D is TRBD1 (5 bases). The CDR3 loop spans 15 amino acids. Trimming cost V 4 bases and J 3 bases, with 15 bases left between them. CDR1 and CDR2 from the germline V gene are MNHNS and SASEGT. As DNA, the CDR3 is TGTGCCAGCAGTGCCCCAGGGAAGGGGTACACTGAAGCTTTCTTT. Translation gives CASSAPGKGYTEAFF.

The chain links TRBV19 to TRBJ1-1; no clear D gene. This CDR3 has 16 amino acids. V lost 3 bases and J 2 bases, leaving 16 bases between the germline ends. Germline V gene sequence: CDR1 LNHDA, CDR2 SQIVND (reference sequence). CDR3 amino acids: CASSIFSGGYNTEAFF. In DNA, the CDR3 is TGTGCCAGTAGTATTTTTTCTGGAGGGTATAACACTGAAGCTTTCTTT.

This chain uses TRBV4-1 with TRBJ2-6; D is possibly TRBD1 (5 bases). V lost 3 bases and J 0 bases, leaving 18 bases between the germline ends. Germline CDR1 MGHRA, CDR2 YSYEKL. This CDR3 has 19 amino acids. The CDR3 DNA sequence: TGCGCCAGCAGCCATCCGTTTGGCAGGGTCTCCTCTGGGGCCAACGTCCTGACTTTC. Encoded protein: CASSHPFGRVSSGANVLTF.

The chain employs TRBV2 and TRBJ2-7, with a tentative D call TRBD1 (6 bases). Per germline, CDR1 SNHLY and CDR2 FYNNEI. There are 16 residues in the CDR3. Trimming cost V 10 bases and J 2 bases, with 24 bases left between them. The CDR3 loop is CATRSTGLYVAYEQYF. CDR3 DNA sequence: TGTGCCACCCGCTCGACAGGACTTTACGTAGCCTACGAGCAGTACTTC.

In its sample, this clone was seen once. The gene calls are TRBV11-2 and TRBJ2-7; perhaps TRBD1 as D (5 bases). The CDR3 consists of 13 residues. The V end was cut by 0 bases, the J end by 3 bases, with 6 bases between. CDR1 is SGHAT, CDR2 FQNNGV, per germline. In nucleotides, the CDR3 is TGTGCCAGCAGCTTAGACAGGGACTACGAGCAGTACTTC. As protein: CASSLDRDYEQYF.

V and J are TRBV28 and TRBJ2-7, with a weak D call TRBD2 (6 bases). The CDR3 consists of 13 residues. The germline V gene has CDR1 MDHEN and CDR2 SYDVKM. V was trimmed by 5 bases and J by 5 bases, leaving 13 bases between them. CDR3 coding DNA: TGTGCCAGCAGTCGACTAGAATCGGACGAGCAGTACTTC. This encodes CASSRLESDEQYF. Full variable domain (missing parts from reference TRBV28 and TRBJ2-7): DVKVTQSSRYLVKRTGEKVFLECVQDMDHENMFWYRQDPGLGLRLIYFSYDVKMKEKGDIPEGYSVSREKKERFSLILESASTNQTSMYLCASSRLESDEQYFGPGTRLTVT.

This clone has a handful of counts. The chain joins TRBV30 to TRBJ2-1; 11 bases line up with TRBD2. This CDR3 is built from 15 residues. The germline V gene has CDR1 GTSNPN and CDR2 SVGIG (reference sequence). V was pared by 4 bases and J by 9 bases, with 11 bases of the junction left unmatched. Here the CDR3 reads CAWITLAGGRSEQFF. In DNA form, the CDR3 reads TGTGCCTGGATTACCTTAGCGGGAGGGCGAAGTGAGCAGTTCTTC.

J is TRBJ2-7 and V is TRBV5-6, with a weak D call TRBD2 (5 bases). The germline gives CDR1 SGHDT, CDR2 YYEEEE. Deletions cut 6 bases from V and 6 bases from J, with 19 bases between. The CDR3 totals 14 residues. The CDR3 loop is CASTLRLERGEQYF. The CDR3 DNA is TGTGCCAGCACCCTTAGGCTAGAACGGGGCGAGCAGTACTTC.

This chain's CDR3 is CASSSLNYEQYF. The DNA of the CDR3 is TGTGCCAGCAGCTCTCTTAACTACGAGCAGTACTTC. The chain combines TRBV11-2 with TRBJ2-7, with unresolved D. This CDR3 is built from 12 residues. Trimming removed 4 bases at V and 3 bases at J, with 7 bases between. Germline V gene data show CDR1 as SGHAT and CDR2 as FQNNGV.

The V call is TRBV5-1, the J call TRBJ2-7; 14 bases fit TRBD2. The germline V gene encodes CDR1 SGHRS and CDR2 YFSETQ. Unmatched junction bases numbered 6, after V lost 4 bases and J lost 0 bases. This CDR3 spans 17 amino acids. The CDR3 bases are TGCGCCAGCAGCCCTAAGGGACTAGCGGGAGCCTCCTACGAGCAGTACTTC. It yields the protein CASSPKGLAGASYEQYF.

The V gene is TRBV28, the J gene TRBJ1-2; a weak D match, TRBD1 (6 bases). Deletions cut 6 bases from V and 5 bases from J, with 13 bases between. This CDR3 is 13 amino acids long. Germline assignment: CDR1 MDHEN and CDR2 SYDVKM. The CDR3: CASRPTGWYGYTF. In DNA form, the CDR3 reads TGTGCCAGCAGGCCCACAGGGTGGTATGGCTACACCTTC.

The J gene is TRBJ2-2, the V gene TRBV14, with 9 nucleotides matching TRBD1. V dropped 4 bases and J dropped 6; count of bases not matched to a gene: 6. The CDR3 consists of 15 residues. CDR1 is SGHDN and CDR2 is FVKESK in the germline V gene. The CDR3 sequence is CASSPNRGHAGELFF. The DNA of the CDR3 is TGTGCCAGCAGCCCCAACAGGGGGCACGCCGGGGAGCTGTTTTTT.

The chain links TRBV7-6 to TRBJ2-5; D is possibly TRBD2 (6 bases). The V and J ends lost 2 bases and 5 bases respectively, with 15 bases between them. In germline, CDR1 is SGHVS, CDR2 FNYEAQ. CDR3 length: 15 amino acids. The CDR3 loop reads CASSLIAVPEETQYF. Written as DNA, the CDR3 is TGTGCCAGCAGCTTAATAGCGGTCCCGGAGGAGACCCAGTACTTC.

This clone was detected a few times. V usage is TRBV4-3 and J usage is TRBJ1-4; TRBD1 agrees at 12 bases. The CDR3 has 16 amino acids. Unmatched junction bases numbered 11, after V lost 8 bases and J lost 7 bases. Germline V lookup: CDR1 LGHNA, CDR2 YSLEER. In nucleotides, the CDR3 is TGCGCCAGCTCCGGGACAGGGGGCGACGCAAGTGAAAAACTGTTTTTT. Its protein product is CASSGTGGDASEKLFF.

This clone has just a few counts. This chain's CDR3 is CASSVTSGTSYNEQFF. The CDR3 nucleotides are TGTGCCAGCAGCGTAACTAGCGGGACCTCCTACAATGAGCAGTTCTTC. J is TRBJ2-1 and V is TRBV9, with TRBD2 identical over 10 bases. The CDR3 has 16 residues. Germline trimming cut 1 base from V and 0 bases from J; bases unmatched to any gene: 1. Germline V gene lookup returns CDR1 SGDLS and CDR2 YYNGEE.

This chain joins TRBV28 and TRBJ2-7, with 7 bases that match TRBD1. The germline V gene has CDR1 MDHEN and CDR2 SYDVKM. V lost 5 bases to trimming and J lost 2 bases; unmatched junction nucleotides: 21. CDR3 length: 19 amino acids. Written as DNA, the CDR3 is TGTGCCAGCAGTCCTCCTCTGGACTTTACAGGGGTGGGGACCTACGAGCAGTACTTC. As protein: CASSPPLDFTGVGTYEQYF.

The CDR3 DNA sequence: TGTGCCAGTAGTCCCAATCTCAACTCAGCCAAAAACATTCAGTACTTC. Translating it yields CASSPNLNSAKNIQYF. The chain links TRBV19 to TRBJ2-4, with D hard to call. The CDR3 has 16 amino acids. Germline V gene lookup returns CDR1 LNHDA and CDR2 SQIVND (reference sequence). The V end lost 5 bases, the J end lost 0 bases, and 14 bases lay between the germline ends.

The chain links TRBV18 to TRBJ2-7, with D unclear. This CDR3 comprises 15 residues. V lost 6 bases and J lost 0, with 15 bases in between. From germline, CDR1 is KGHSH and CDR2 LQKENI. The DNA of the CDR3 is TGTGCCAGCTCCCCCCCGGGTGCTAGCTCCTACGAGCAGTACTTC. This codes for CASSPPGASSYEQYF.

In nucleotides, the CDR3 is TGTGCCAGCAGTTACTCTACTAGCGGGATTTATACGCAGTATTTT. Its translation: CASSYSTSGIYTQYF. The gene calls are TRBV6-5 and TRBJ2-3; 10 nucleotides agree with TRBD2. The CDR3 runs to 15 residues. V shed 0 bases and J 7 bases; nucleotides not matched to a gene: 4. The germline V gene has CDR1 MNHEY and CDR2 SVGAGI.

This chain connects TRBV27 to TRBJ2-5; no clear D gene. The CDR3 extends over 14 amino acids. Per the germline V gene, CDR1 is MNHEY and CDR2 is SMNVEV (reference sequence). V was clipped by 3 bases and J by 5 bases, with 13 bases between them. The CDR3: CASSFVGAGETQYF. The DNA for the CDR3 is TGTGCCAGCAGTTTTGTCGGAGCCGGGGAGACCCAGTACTTC.

In nucleotides, the CDR3 is TGTGCCAGCAGCGTACAGGGATCCTCTGGAAACACCATATATTTT. Translation gives CASSVQGSSGNTIYF. The chain employs TRBV9 and TRBJ1-3; D may be TRBD1 (5 bases). This CDR3 comprises 15 residues. CDR1 SGDLS and CDR2 YYNGEE come from the germline V gene. The V gene lost 1 base and the J gene lost 0 bases, with 8 bases spanning the gap.

This rearrangement joins TRBV11-1 to TRBJ2-7, with TRBD2 matching 8 bases. V shed 2 bases and J 3 bases; nucleotides not matched to a gene: 6. Germline V gives CDR1 SGHAT, CDR2 FQDESV (reference sequence). This CDR3 has 15 residues. The CDR3 coding sequence is TGTGCCAGCAGCTTAAGAATAGCGGGGAGCTACGAGCAGTACTTC. This translates into CASSLRIAGSYEQYF. Full variable domain (remainder filled in from reference TRBV11-1 and TRBJ2-7): EAEVAQSPRYKITEKSQAVAFWCDPISGHATLYWYRQILGQGPELLVQFQDESVVDDSQLPKDRFSAERLKGVDSTLKIQPAELGDSAMYLCASSLRIAGSYEQYFGPGTRLTVT.